This is a list of T cell receptor beta chains from one sample in a study of blood T cells in healthy people across ages. TCRdb re-analysed the 5' RACE reads in MiXCR, keeping a single row per CDR3 protein. The sample consists of hundreds of thousands of distinct CDR3 sequences, roughly 50% of them appearing once. Sequenced material: blood. Every receptor here comes from a man between 60 and 75 years old in good health. The CDR3 runs from the conserved cysteine through the conserved F or W. The D gene is left open where the match is weak. Clone size is given for some rows only: seen once, a few or many times, or a class if the clone is expanded.

14	NA	NA	TRBV27	TRBJ2-5	TGTGCCAGCTGCTCCCGGACAGGAGGGGAGACCCAGTACTTC	CASCSRTGGETQYF
14	NA	TRBD1	TRBV5-1	TRBJ1-2	TGCGCCAGCAGTGGGGGCAGGGGGCCGCATGGCTACACCTTC	CASSGGRGPHGYTF
16	NA	NA	TRBV9	TRBJ2-1	TGTGCCAGCAGCCCAGCCTATAGTCGGCGAGGCAATGAGCAGTTCTTC	CASSPAYSRRGNEQFF
13	NA	NA	TRBV6-5	TRBJ1-5	TGTGCCAGCAGAGGACTGCCGGAAGGGCCCCAGCATTTT	CASRGLPEGPQHF
14	NA	TRBD1	TRBV20-1	TRBJ2-7	TGCAGTGCTAGAGGGGCAGGGGGATACTACGAGCAGTACTTC	CSARGAGGYYEQYF
18	NA	NA	TRBV20-1	TRBJ1-2	TGCAGTGCTAGAGGCCCTGGAGTGCAACAGGCCCTTAACTATGGCTACACCTTC	CSARGPGVQQALNYGYTF
16	NA	TRBD2	TRBV7-9	TRBJ2-1	TGTGCCAGCAGCTTAGGGGCGGGACTAGTCTTCAATGAGCAGTTCTTC	CASSLGAGLVFNEQFF
14	NA	NA	TRBV9	TRBJ2-7	TGTGCCAGCAGCGTAGCGGGGCAGGGCGGCGAGCAGTACTTC	CASSVAGQGGEQYF
15	NA	NA	TRBV27	TRBJ2-7	TGTGCCAGCAGTTGGAACAGTAGAGGCCCCTACGAGCAGTACTTC	CASSWNSRGPYEQYF
15	NA	TRBD1	TRBV25-1	TRBJ2-5	TGTGCCAGCAGTGAAGGACAGGGGAAATGGGAGACCCAGTACTTC	CASSEGQGKWETQYF
15	NA	TRBD2	TRBV5-1	TRBJ2-7	TGCGCCAGCAGCGGGGGACTAGCGGTCACCTACGAGCAGTACTTC	CASSGGLAVTYEQYF
16	NA	TRBD1	TRBV18	TRBJ1-5	TGTGCCAGCTCAACAGGGACAGCCTATAGCAATCAGCCCCAGCATTTT	CASSTGTAYSNQPQHF
13	NA	TRBD1	TRBV5-6	TRBJ1-2	TGTGCCAGCAGCGCGACAGGGGGAACGGGCTACACCTTC	CASSATGGTGYTF
16	NA	NA	TRBV6-5	TRBJ1-6	TGTGCCAGCAGATCCGACCAAAGGCGGTATAATTCACCCCTCCACTTT	CASRSDQRRYNSPLHF
16	NA	TRBD2	TRBV5-1	TRBJ2-1	TGCGCCAGCAGCTTGGATGTTAGCGGGGGTGGCAATGAGCAGTTCTTC	CASSLDVSGGGNEQFF
15	NA	TRBD2	TRBV20-1	TRBJ2-1	TGCAGTGCCCTGTCTGGGACTAGCGGATACAATGAGCAGTTCTTC	CSALSGTSGYNEQFF
13	many	NA	TRBV2	TRBJ2-7	TGTGCCAGCAGCCAGATACAGGAGGAACGGCAGTACTTC	CASSQIQEERQYF
14	once	NA	TRBV6-5	TRBJ1-1	TGTGCCAGCTTAATGGAGGGCGGGAGCACTGAAGCTTTCTTT	CASLMEGGSTEAFF
16	NA	NA	TRBV4-1	TRBJ2-3	TGCGCCAGCAGCCAAGTACGAGGGGGGAACACAGATACGCAGTATTTT	CASSQVRGGNTDTQYF
14	NA	TRBD1	TRBV5-1	TRBJ1-2	TGCGCCAGCGCAGATGGGACAGGGGTTGATGGCTACACCTTC	CASADGTGVDGYTF
14	few	NA	TRBV5-1	TRBJ2-1	TGCGCCAGCAGCTTGGACAGCGCCTACAATGAGCAGTTCTTC	CASSLDSAYNEQFF
12	NA	NA	TRBV29-1	TRBJ1-1	TGCAGCGTTAGGTACGCGGGCACTGAAGCTTTCTTT	CSVRYAGTEAFF
13	few	TRBD2	TRBV7-9	TRBJ2-5	TGTGCCAGCAGCCGTAGCGGGGTGGAGACCCAGTACTTC	CASSRSGVETQYF
20	NA	TRBD2	TRBV7-8	TRBJ2-6	TGTGCCAGCAGCTTAGTAGTAGCCCCAGGGAGGGTCTCTGGGGCCAACGTCCTGACTTTC	CASSLVVAPGRVSGANVLTF
13	few	TRBD2	TRBV20-1	TRBJ2-5	TGCAGTGCTAGATCAGCGGGGCAAGAGACCCAGTACTTC	CSARSAGQETQYF
15	NA	TRBD1	TRBV6-5	TRBJ1-2	TGTGCCAGCAGTTACTCGGCAGGGGGACTACATGGCTACACCTTC	CASSYSAGGLHGYTF
14	NA	TRBD1	TRBV7-2	TRBJ1-1	TGTGCCAGCAGCTCACAGGGGGGAAGGACTGAAGCTTTCTTT	CASSSQGGRTEAFF
15	NA	NA	TRBV12-3/TRBV12-4	TRBJ1-2	TGTGCCAGCAGTTTAATGCAGGGAAGGAGCTATGGCTACACCTTC	CASSLMQGRSYGYTF
12	NA	NA	TRBV7-9	TRBJ2-1	TGTGCCAGCAGCCCTAGGCTATATGAGCAGTTCTTC	CASSPRLYEQFF
13	NA	NA	TRBV20-1	TRBJ2-3	TGCAGTGCTAGGGTGCCAGGGCGGGATACGCAGTATTTT	CSARVPGRDTQYF
20	NA	TRBD1	TRBV3-1	TRBJ1-6	TGTGCCAGCAGCCAAGAGAGCTTGAACAGGGGTTCCCGTTATAATTCACCCCTCCACTTT	CASSQESLNRGSRYNSPLHF
16	few	NA	TRBV5-5	TRBJ2-5	TGTGCCAGCAGCTTAAACCCCGGAGGAGCCCAAGAGACCCAGTACTTC	CASSLNPGGAQETQYF
12	NA	NA	TRBV29-1	TRBJ1-1	TGCAGCGTTGTAGCGGGGGACACTGAAGCTTTCTTT	CSVVAGDTEAFF
15	NA	NA	TRBV5-1	TRBJ2-1	TGCGCCAGCAGCTTGACCCCAGGGGCCTACAATGAGCAGTTCTTC	CASSLTPGAYNEQFF
14	NA	TRBD2	TRBV20-1	TRBJ2-5	TGCAGTCGATTAGCGGGACACCTGCAAGAGACCCAGTACTTC	CSRLAGHLQETQYF
15	NA	TRBD1	TRBV6-4	TRBJ1-1	TGTGCCAGCAGTGAAAGAACAGGGGGCGCGGCTGAAGCTTTCTTT	CASSERTGGAAEAFF
13	NA	TRBD2	TRBV20-1	TRBJ2-7	TGCAGTGCTAGGGGACTAGCGGGGGGCGAGCAGTACTTC	CSARGLAGGEQYF
11	few	NA	TRBV29-1	TRBJ1-2	TGCAGCGTTGAGAGTAACTATGGCTACACCTTC	CSVESNYGYTF
14	NA	NA	TRBV20-1	TRBJ1-4	TGCAGTGCTAGCCCGCACCCAGCTAATGAAAAACTGTTTTTT	CSASPHPANEKLFF
15	NA	NA	TRBV18	TRBJ2-1	TGTGCCAGCTCACCACAGAACTCCATTTACAATGAGCAGTTCTTC	CASSPQNSIYNEQFF
21	NA	NA	TRBV6-1	TRBJ2-5	TGTGCCAGCACTCTAGGCCGGGCCAGGGTTTTTTGGATGGTTCCTCAAGAGACCCAGTACTTC	CASTLGRARVFWMVPQETQYF
13	NA	NA	TRBV20-1	TRBJ2-1	TGCAGTGCTAGAGATTCCCCCCGCAATGAGCAGTTCTTC	CSARDSPRNEQFF
14	few	NA	TRBV20-1	TRBJ2-6	TGCAGTGCTAGACCCCACTCTGGGGCCAACGTCCTGACTTTC	CSARPHSGANVLTF
12	NA	TRBD1	TRBV29-1	TRBJ2-5	TGCAGCGTGGGACAGGGCGGTAAGGAGCAGTACTTC	CSVGQGGKEQYF
16	NA	NA	TRBV14	TRBJ1-4	TGTGCCAGCAGCTACGGGCGGGGCTCAACTAATGAAAAACTGTTTTTT	CASSYGRGSTNEKLFF
17	few	TRBD1	TRBV4-1	TRBJ2-1	TGCGCCAGCAGCCAAGACCCCTCCGGGACAGGGTACAATGAGCAGTTCTTC	CASSQDPSGTGYNEQFF
16	few	NA	TRBV9	TRBJ2-5	TGTGCCAGCAGCGTAGCGGACACTACAGCAGGGACGACCCAGTACTTC	CASSVADTTAGTTQYF
13	NA	TRBD1	TRBV2	TRBJ1-5	TGTGCCAGCAGTGGAACAGGGGGCCAGCCCCAGCATTTT	CASSGTGGQPQHF
16	NA	TRBD2	TRBV20-1	TRBJ2-5	TGCAGTGCTAGTGATCTGTATAGCGGGGGGCAAGAGACCCAGTACTTC	CSASDLYSGGQETQYF
15	NA	TRBD2	TRBV28	TRBJ2-5	TGTGCCAGCAGTTTTTGGTTAGCGGGGTACAATGAGCAGTACTTC	CASSFWLAGYNEQYF
14	once	NA	TRBV2	TRBJ1-6	TGTGCCAGCAGTGAATCGGGGCGCAATTCACCCCTCCACTTT	CASSESGRNSPLHF
14	NA	NA	TRBV7-2	TRBJ2-1	TGTGCCAGCAGCTCGCACCGACAGTACAATGAGCAGTTCTTC	CASSSHRQYNEQFF
15	NA	TRBD1	TRBV20-1	TRBJ2-5	TGCAGTGCTGGGGGAGACAGGGTAAATACCTACGGGCAGTACTTC	CSAGGDRVNTYGQYF
11	NA	NA	TRBV29-1	TRBJ1-1	TGCAGCGCCGAGGTAGTAACTGAAGCTTTCTTT	CSAEVVTEAFF
15	NA	TRBD2	TRBV20-1	TRBJ2-7	TGCAGTGCTAGAGTTCTAGCGGGGAAACACAATGAGCAGTACTTC	CSARVLAGKHNEQYF